This T cell receptor beta chain was identified in a study of regulatory T cells in long-lasting Graves disease. Concerning this clonotype: The target antigen is unknown.

Study-wide results and limits: Accuracy might have suffered from few samples.

Indicated time point: newly diagnosed GD, antithyroid drugs for less than 3 months. Generation of the TCR library employed RNA extracted from PBMCs. The EDTA tubes were filled with around 9 milliliters of drawn peripheral blood. Construction of the TCR beta libraries employed iRepertoire HTBI primers in conjunction with Arm-PCR of CDR3 regions. Each CDR3 protein is one row after TCRdb ran MiXCR on the multiplex PCR reads. The sample shows 350,000 to 500,000 distinct CDR3 sequences, roughly 15% of them seen only once. This sample also belongs to another study, concerning T cells in Graves' hyperthyroidism and ophthalmopathy. That source notes: Diagnoses were made from clinical symptoms, serum measures (thyroxine and TRAb), thyroid ultrasound and orbital computed tomography. HTBI primers were the set used in a first-round RT-PCR of the TCR CDR3.

The sequencing used peripheral blood mononuclear cells (PBMCs), collected at new diagnosis, from a patient treated with antithyroid drugs. The sequence was obtained from a woman aged 25 to 45 with Graves disease.

The CDR3 DNA follows: TGCGCCAGCAGCCTTGGACAGGGGGTCCCGGGAGATGGCTACACCTTC. Amino acids: CASSLGQGVPGDGYTF. This sequence joins TRBV4-1 and TRBJ1-2, with 10 bases identical to TRBD1. Unmatched junction bases numbered 11, after V lost 4 bases and J lost 6 bases. Germline V gene lookup returns CDR1 MGHRA and CDR2 YSYEKL. The CDR3 has 16 residues.